The 8 T cell receptor beta chains given below trace back to one sample, sequenced in a study of T cell responses to AZD1222 COVID-19 vaccine. Generated by immunoSEQ multiplex PCR, the TCRdb table keeps only in-frame clones and is missing some. The sample yields 75,000 to 95,000 clones, roughly 94% seen once. The source was peripheral blood, collected on day 0 of MenACWY control vaccination. The receptors shown here come from an adult in good health.

The V and J genes are TRBV6-2 or TRBV6-3 and TRBJ2-2; the D gene could be TRBD1 or TRBD2 (6 bases each). Germline V gene lookup returns CDR1 MNHEY and CDR2 SVGEGT. Trimming took off 2 bases at V and 10 bases at J, with 8 bases between the two ends. CDR3 length: 12 amino acids. The CDR3 nucleotides are TGTGCCAGCAGTTACAGGGGGGAGGAGCTGTTTTTT. It specifies CASSYRGEELFF.

With respect to this clone: At the DNA level, this CDR3 is encoded by other sequences in the same sample as well. The chain has TRBV7-2 and TRBJ1-2, with 8 bases identical to TRBD1. Per germline, CDR1 SGHTA and CDR2 FQGNSA. CDR3 size: 14 residues. With 2 bases clipped from V and 3 bases from J, the junction kept 2 bases outside the gene matches. CDR3: CASSLSGGDYGYTF. CDR3 DNA: TGTGCCAGCAGCTTATCAGGGGGCGACTATGGCTACACCTTC.

The genes are TRBV24-1 and TRBJ2-5; TRBD2 might be the D (6 bases). This CDR3 spans 14 amino acids. Per germline, CDR1 KGHDR and CDR2 SFDVKD. Between the trimmed V and J ends, which lost 10 bases and 2 bases, there was a span of 16 bases. DNA for the CDR3: TGTGCCACTACCGGCGGGGAAATACAAGAGACCCAGTACTTC. As protein: CATTGGEIQETQYF.

This sequence joins TRBV25-1 and TRBJ1-1; unclear D gene. This CDR3 has 15 amino acids. Trimming stripped 4 bases from V and 1 base from J, with 13 bases between. Germline V gene lookup returns CDR1 MGHDK and CDR2 SYGVNS. CDR3 nucleotide sequence: TGTGCCAGCAGTGCCCCCCAACAGAAGAACACTGAAGCTTTCTTT. Protein product: CASSAPQQKNTEAFF.

This clone was seen a single time. This sequence joins TRBV30 and TRBJ2-3, with 12 bases that match TRBD2. Germline values: CDR1 GTSNPN, CDR2 SVGIG (reference sequence). With V trimmed by 5 bases and J by 4 bases, 4 bases remained unmatched. This CDR3 comprises 14 residues. Written as DNA, the CDR3 is TGTGCCTGGTCGGCTAGCGGGGGGGCAGATACGCAGTATTTT. Translation: CAWSASGGADTQYF.

This clone appeared a few times. This chain uses TRBV27 with TRBJ2-2; TRBD2 aligns across 9 bases. This CDR3 region has 16 residues. Trimming removed 6 bases from V and 6 bases from J; junction bases left unmatched: 11. Per the germline V gene, CDR1 is MNHEY and CDR2 is SMNVEV (reference sequence). CDR3 sequence: CASRPIAGGPAGELFF. The CDR3 DNA reads as TGTGCCAGCAGGCCTATTGCGGGAGGGCCGGCCGGGGAGCTGTTTTTT.

V usage is TRBV3-1 (or the pseudogene TRBV3-2) and J usage is TRBJ2-5; D not certain. With 3 bases removed from V and 1 base from J, the gap between germline ends came to 6 bases. The CDR3 spans 13 residues. The V gene's germline CDR1 is LGHDT and CDR2 YNNKEL (reference sequence). CDR3 region: CASSQTRQETQYF. The CDR3 DNA follows: TGTGCCAGCAGCCAGACTCGCCAAGAGACCCAGTACTTC.

This clone was counted only a few times. For the CDR3, the DNA is TGCGCCAGCAGTATCGGCCGGGGCTCCTACGAGCAGTACTTC. Its protein is CASSIGRGSYEQYF. The rearrangement uses TRBV10-1 and TRBJ2-7, with D perhaps matching TRBD2 (5 bases). The germline V and J ends were trimmed by 5 bases and 0 bases, with 11 bases remaining between them. Germline V CDR1 and CDR2: WNHNN, SYGVQD (reference sequence). The CDR3 contains 14 residues.